This TCR beta chain originates from a study of T cell changes during pregnancy in multiple sclerosis. The repertoire was sequenced with immunoSEQ multiplex PCR; TCRdb's copy has only in-frame clones and lacks some. The sample lists about 40,000 clones, roughly 90% occurring once. CDR3 size: 13 residues. CDR1 and CDR2 (germline): GTSNPN, SVGIG (reference sequence). Trimming took 1 base from V and 6 from J, leaving 10 bases between them. Specimen: peripheral blood, collected in the second trimester of pregnancy. The TCR comes from a female donor in good health, enrolled as a control in a pregnancy study. This sequence joins TRBV30 and TRBJ1-5, with unresolved D. The CDR3 here is CAWSGGSGQPQHF. CDR3 coding DNA: TGTGCCTGGAGTGGAGGGAGCGGTCAGCCCCAGCATTTT.